The sample holds a few counts of the clone carrying this T cell receptor beta chain. Its specificity is not known. A second PCR of about 7 to 12 cycles used a sample-barcoded 5' primer and a J-beta primer mix. From each sample, at least 2.5 million paired-end reads containing CDR3 were obtained. MiXCR, applied by TCRdb to the 5' RACE reads, yields one record per CDR3 protein. Here the sample spans fewer than 800,000 distinct CDR3 sequences, 20% to 30% being singletons. This sample is drawn from a study of blood T cells in healthy people across ages. Study results and limitations: Naive and antigen-experienced cells were not separated, limiting conclusive comparison.

V lost 8 bases to trimming and J lost 1 base, with 13 bases between them. Germline CDR1 is SGHTA and CDR2 is FQGTGA. The CDR3 is made up of 14 amino acids. These data also formed part of another study, on T cells of mothers and their children.

The chain carries TRBV7-3 and TRBJ2-3; TRBD2 is a possible D gene (6 bases). The source is a boy aged 5-17 years in good health. The material sequenced was blood. CDR3 sequence: CASALWGGTDTQYF. The DNA for the CDR3 is TGTGCCAGCGCCCTCTGGGGGGGCACAGATACGCAGTATTTT.